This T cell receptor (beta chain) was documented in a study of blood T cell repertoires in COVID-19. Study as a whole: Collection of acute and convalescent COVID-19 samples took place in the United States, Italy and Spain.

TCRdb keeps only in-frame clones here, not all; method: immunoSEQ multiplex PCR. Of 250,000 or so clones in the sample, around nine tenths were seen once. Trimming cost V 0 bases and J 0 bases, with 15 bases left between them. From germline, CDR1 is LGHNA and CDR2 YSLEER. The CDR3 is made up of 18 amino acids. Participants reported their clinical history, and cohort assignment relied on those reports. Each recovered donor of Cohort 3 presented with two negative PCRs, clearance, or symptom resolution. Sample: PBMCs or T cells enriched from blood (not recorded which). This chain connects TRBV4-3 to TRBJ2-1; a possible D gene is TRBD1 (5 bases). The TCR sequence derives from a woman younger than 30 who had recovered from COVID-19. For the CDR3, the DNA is TGCGCCAGCAGCCAAGATACAGGAGTAATCAGCTCCTACAATGAGCAGTTCTTC. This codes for CASSQDTGVISSYNEQFF.